Listed below are T cell receptor beta chains from one sample, sequenced in a study of T cells in narcolepsy. Measured with immunoSEQ multiplex PCR; TCRdb has only the in-frame clones, and not every one. This table has about 13,000 clones, less than 90% appearing once. What was sequenced was CD45RA- memory CD4+ T cells from PBMCs. The receptor source for this set is a human donor with narcolepsy. Each CDR3 is given with its conserved first and last residue. D genes are given only for firm matches. Size is stated for part of the rows, as once, few or many counts, or as a class when the clone is expanded.

TRBD2	TRBV2	NA	TRBJ2-1	TGTGCCAGCAGTGAAGCGGGAGGGCCGTATAATGAGCAGTTCTTC	CASSEAGGPYNEQFF
TRBD2	TRBV7-9	NA	TRBJ2-1	TGTGCCAGCAGCTTAAGTACGGGAGGGTCTTACAATGAGCAGTTCTTC	CASSLSTGGSYNEQFF
TRBD2	TRBV11-2	NA	TRBJ2-1	TGTGCCAGCACCCCAACTAGCGGAGGATACTATGAGCAGTTCTTC	CASTPTSGGYYEQFF
NA	TRBV6-5	NA	TRBJ1-1	TGTGCCAGCAGCCCTTACCGGGAGAACACTGAAGCTTTCTTT	CASSPYRENTEAFF
TRBD1	TRBV28	NA	TRBJ2-3	TGTGCCAGCAGCCACGGACAGGGACCAGATACGCAGTATTTT	CASSHGQGPDTQYF
NA	TRBV21-1	NA	TRBJ2-3	TGTGCCAGCAGCAAAGCTACCAGTCCTGACACAGATACGCAGTATTTT	CASSKATSPDTDTQYF
NA	TRBV25-1	NA	TRBJ2-1	TGTGCCAGCAGAGCGCCAAGCTCCTACAATGAGCAGTTCTTC	CASRAPSSYNEQFF
TRBD1	TRBV7-2	NA	TRBJ2-1	TGTGCCAGCAGCTTAAAAGACAGGGCTTATGAGCAGTTCTTC	CASSLKDRAYEQFF
NA	TRBV5-1	NA	TRBJ1-4	TGCGCCAGCAGCGCGAACACAGGGAAGGGTGAAAAACTGTTTTTT	CASSANTGKGEKLFF
NA	TRBV6-6	NA	TRBJ2-3	TGTGCCAGCAGTTACGGGGAGAACACAGATACGCAGTATTTT	CASSYGENTDTQYF
NA	TRBV18	NA	TRBJ1-4	TGTGCCAGCTCACCAGAGGGCGGGAATGAAAAACTGTTTTTT	CASSPEGGNEKLFF
TRBD2	TRBV10-3	NA	TRBJ2-1	TGTGCCATCAGTGTTTCTAGCGGGATTTACAATGAGCAGTTCTTC	CAISVSSGIYNEQFF
NA	TRBV28	NA	TRBJ1-5	TGTGCCAGCAGTCCGCCGCCAGCAGGTCAGCCCCAGCATTTT	CASSPPPAGQPQHF
TRBD1	TRBV5-4	once	TRBJ1-1	TGTGCCAGCCACGAAGGCAGGGGGGCTCAGTACGAAGCTTTCTTT	CASHEGRGAQYEAFF
TRBD1	TRBV2	NA	TRBJ1-1	TGTGCCAGCAGGGAACAGGGGCCTACGCCTGAAGCTTTCTTT	CASREQGPTPEAFF
TRBD2	TRBV27	once	TRBJ2-7	TGTGCCAGCAGTCACACCACTAGCGCCATCTCCTACGAGCAGTACTTC	CASSHTTSAISYEQYF
TRBD1	TRBV27	NA	TRBJ1-2	TGTGCCAGCAGCCCAAATAAAGGACAGGGGGATGGCTACACCTTC	CASSPNKGQGDGYTF
TRBD1	TRBV4-1	once	TRBJ2-2	TGCGCCAGCAGCCAAGATTATTCAGGGGGTATCGGGGAGCTGTTTTTT	CASSQDYSGGIGELFF
TRBD2	TRBV5-8	NA	TRBJ2-3	TGTGCCAGCAGCACCGGGACTAGCGGGAGCACAGATACGCAGTATTTT	CASSTGTSGSTDTQYF
NA	TRBV30	NA	TRBJ2-3	TGTGCCTGGACCCCTCGCGGGAGCACAGATACGCAGTATTTT	CAWTPRGSTDTQYF
NA	TRBV5-1	NA	TRBJ2-1	TGCGCCAGCAGCTTGGCCGGGTGGAACAATGAGCAGTTCTTC	CASSLAGWNNEQFF
NA	TRBV5-6	NA	TRBJ1-2	TGTGCCAGCAGCTTGTTCCGGACATTGTATGGCTACACCTTC	CASSLFRTLYGYTF
TRBD1	TRBV9	NA	TRBJ1-1	TGTGCCAGCAGCCCCTCAGCCTGGACAGGGCGTCCTTTCTTT	CASSPSAWTGRPFF
NA	TRBV27	NA	TRBJ1-5	TGTGCCAGCAGTTTAATCGGTCAGGGGCAATATAGCAATCAGCCCCAGCATTTT	CASSLIGQGQYSNQPQHF
NA	TRBV28	NA	TRBJ2-1	TGTGCCAGCAGCCCAAGTGAAAGGGGATACAATGAGCAGTTCTTC	CASSPSERGYNEQFF
TRBD2	TRBV7-6	NA	TRBJ2-2	TGTGCCAGCAGCTTAGCCGGAGCGGGAGTGGTCACCGGGGAGCTGTTTTTT	CASSLAGAGVVTGELFF
NA	TRBV19	NA	TRBJ1-1	TGTGCCAGTAGTCCGATAGGGGGGGCTAGCACTGAAGCTTTCTTT	CASSPIGGASTEAFF
NA	TRBV5-1	NA	TRBJ1-1	TGCGCCAGCAGCTTAAGTTCGGGCGACAGTGCAGACACTGAAGCTTTCTTT	CASSLSSGDSADTEAFF
NA	TRBV5-1	NA	TRBJ1-3	TGCGCCAGCAGCTCGGGCGGAGGACCTCAGGGAAACACCATATATTTT	CASSSGGGPQGNTIYF
NA	TRBV21-1	NA	TRBJ2-5	TGTGCCAGCAGCAAACGACTAGCGGGAGCGCTAATCCTCCAAGAGACCCAGTACTTC	CASSKRLAGALILQETQYF
TRBD2	TRBV28	NA	TRBJ2-3	TGTGCCAGCAGTTTGATAGCGGGAGGTAGCACAGATACGCAGTATTTT	CASSLIAGGSTDTQYF
TRBD2	TRBV7-8	NA	TRBJ2-2	TGTGCCAGCACGCCAGCGGGAGGAGTTCCCGGGGAGCTGTTTTTT	CASTPAGGVPGELFF
NA	TRBV19	NA	TRBJ1-5	TGTGCCAGTAAATCAGCGGGGATTAGCAATCAGCCCCAGCATTTT	CASKSAGISNQPQHF
TRBD1	TRBV7-9	NA	TRBJ2-7	TGTGCCAGCAGCTTAGACAGGGGCGAGCAGTACTTC	CASSLDRGEQYF
NA	TRBV9	NA	TRBJ1-3	TGTGCCAGGTTTTTCTCCATCGACAGCTCTGGAAACACCATATATTTT	CARFFSIDSSGNTIYF
TRBD2	TRBV7-8	once	TRBJ2-5	TGTGCCAGCAGCTTTACTAGCGGGAGGGCCTGGGAGACCCAGTACTTC	CASSFTSGRAWETQYF
TRBD1	TRBV18	NA	TRBJ2-7	TGTGCCAGCTCACCTTCTGGGACAGGGGACTACGAGCAGTACTTC	CASSPSGTGDYEQYF
TRBD2	TRBV2	NA	TRBJ2-5	TGTGCCAGCAGATTCATGACTAGCGCCCCAGGGACGGAGACCCAGTACTTC	CASRFMTSAPGTETQYF
TRBD1	TRBV30	NA	TRBJ1-1	TGTGCCTACGACAGGGGTCCCACTGAAGCTTTCTTT	CAYDRGPTEAFF
NA	TRBV7-9	NA	TRBJ2-5	TGTGCCAGCAGCTTAGGGGCGAGTACCCAAGAGACCCAGTACTTC	CASSLGASTQETQYF
TRBD1	TRBV2	NA	TRBJ1-1	TGTGCCAGCAGTTGGACAGGGCTGAACACTGAAGCTTTCTTT	CASSWTGLNTEAFF
TRBD2	TRBV5-1	NA	TRBJ2-5	TGCGCCAGCAGTGAGGCGGGAGGGCCAGGGGAGACCCAGTACTTC	CASSEAGGPGETQYF
NA	TRBV29-1	NA	TRBJ1-2	TGCAGCGTTGAAGTAGGGGGTGGCTACACCTTC	CSVEVGGGYTF
NA	TRBV7-2	NA	TRBJ2-5	TGTGCCAGCAGCTTAGACACAGGAGGGGAGACCCAGTACTTC	CASSLDTGGETQYF
TRBD1	TRBV19	NA	TRBJ2-3	TGTGCCAGTAGTAAAAACAGGGGTGAGGATACGCAGTATTTT	CASSKNRGEDTQYF
NA	TRBV28	NA	TRBJ2-3	TGTGCCAGCAGGCGGACTATCCAGTCGACAGATACGCAGTATTTT	CASRRTIQSTDTQYF
NA	TRBV7-9	NA	TRBJ1-4	TGTGCCAGCAGCTTTTCACGGACTAATGAAAAACTGTTTTTT	CASSFSRTNEKLFF